This TCR beta chain was identified during a study of T-cell reconstitution after alpha-beta-depleted transplantation in children. The CDR3 spans 16 residues. V was trimmed by 4 bases and J by 2 bases, leaving 17 bases between them. Germline CDR1 is SGHRS and CDR2 is YFSETQ. Unique molecular identifiers were incorporated into the prepared TCRbeta library. In TCRdb, the PCR reads were re-called with MiXCR into one record per CDR3 protein. The sample records some 500,000 distinct CDR3 sequences, about 18% being singletons. The sequencing used PBMCs from the stem cell graft donor, collected from the stem cell graft. The clonotype originates from a human donor who donated a stem cell graft to a child with acute lymphoblastic leukemia. The chain recombines TRBV5-1 with TRBJ2-3; D is unresolved. CDR3 DNA: TGCGCCAGCAGCGCACAGAGTAACCCAATCACAGATACGCAGTATTTT. It yields the protein CASSAQSNPITDTQYF.